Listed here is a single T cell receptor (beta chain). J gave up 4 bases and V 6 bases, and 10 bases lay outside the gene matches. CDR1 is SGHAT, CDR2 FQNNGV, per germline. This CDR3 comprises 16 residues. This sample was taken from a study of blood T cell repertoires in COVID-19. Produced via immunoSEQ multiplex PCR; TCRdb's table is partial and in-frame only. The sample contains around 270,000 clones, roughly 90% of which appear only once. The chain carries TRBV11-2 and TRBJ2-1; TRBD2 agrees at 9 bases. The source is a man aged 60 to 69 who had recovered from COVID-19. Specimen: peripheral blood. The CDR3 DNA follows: TGTGCCAGCAGACCCGCGGGCCTAGCGGGGTACAATGAGCAGTTCTTC. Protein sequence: CASRPAGLAGYNEQFF.